What follows are 9 T cell receptor beta chains derived from one specimen sequenced in a study of naive and memory T cell subsets. Both TRBC1 and TRBC2 were covered by a beta constant-region primer of two equimolar oligonucleotides. Four rounds of PCR amplified the ligated cDNA using nested alpha and beta constant-region primers plus SP2. MiXCR, applied by TCRdb to the UMI-ligation and nested PCR reads, yields one record per CDR3 protein. The table has under 150,000 distinct CDR3 sequences, approximately 18% seen once; the top ten hold roughly 0.6%. Study-wide results and limits: Especially in CD8 cells, naive repertoires contained a few larger clonotypes, possibly CD45RA-re-expressing memory cells.

No antigen has been assigned to these receptors. Sequencing was carried out using naive CD8+ T cells from blood. The receptors shown here come from a human donor in good health.

The sample holds a few counts of this clonotype. V usage is TRBV12-3 or TRBV12-4 and J usage is TRBJ1-2; no definite D call. The CDR3 is 10 residues long. The ends were cut back, 2 bases at V and 6 bases at J, with 1 base in the middle. The CDR3 loop reads CASSLNGYTF. CDR3 coding DNA: TGTGCCAGCAGTTTAAATGGCTACACCTTC.

This clonotype was found a few times. The J gene is TRBJ2-1, the V gene TRBV28, with TRBD2 as a possible D gene (5 bases). CDR1 MDHEN and CDR2 SYDVKM come from the germline V gene. The length of the CDR3 is 12 residues. Trimming pared 1 base from V and 8 bases from J, leaving 6 bases between. Here the CDR3 reads CASSLYGDEQFF. The DNA for the CDR3 is TGTGCCAGCAGTTTATACGGGGATGAGCAGTTCTTC.

In this sample, this clonotype turned up a few times. The V and J genes are TRBV12-3 or TRBV12-4 and TRBJ1-3; D is unresolved. The CDR3 sequence is 16 residues long. Trimming shortened V by 4 bases and J by 0 bases, and 13 bases separated the two germline ends. The CDR3 region has the DNA TGTGCCAGCAGTTACGGGCCTTCCACCTCTGGAAACACCATATATTTT. Translating gives CASSYGPSTSGNTIYF.

This clonotype was recorded many times. The genes are TRBV3-1 and TRBJ2-3, with D maybe TRBD2 (5 bases). Trimming pared 1 base from V and 0 bases from J, leaving 11 bases between. Germline V CDR1 and CDR2: LGHDT, YNNKEL (reference sequence). This CDR3 contains 16 residues. The CDR3 loop reads CASSQGLGGSTDTQYF. CDR3 in DNA: TGTGCCAGCAGCCAAGGGTTGGGCGGGAGCACAGATACGCAGTATTTT.

This chain connects TRBV5-1 to TRBJ2-3; D remains ambiguous. Germline assignment: CDR1 SGHRS and CDR2 YFSETQ. V was clipped by 0 bases and J by 2 bases, with 10 bases between them. The CDR3 runs 15 residues. CDR3 nucleotide sequence: TGCGCCAGCAGCTTGGTTGAGGTACCCACAGATACGCAGTATTTT. Its protein is CASSLVEVPTDTQYF.

The CDR3 reads CASSPPAYNQPQHF. As DNA, the CDR3 is TGTGCCAGTAGTCCCCCGGCCTACAATCAGCCCCAGCATTTT. The chain combines TRBV19 with TRBJ1-5; D uncertain. V was clipped by 5 bases and J by 3 bases, with 11 bases between them. Germline V gene sequence: CDR1 LNHDA, CDR2 SQIVND (reference sequence). This CDR3 region has 14 residues.

The chain joins TRBV5-4 to TRBJ1-4, with a weak D call TRBD1 (5 bases). The germline V and J ends were trimmed by 1 base and 8 bases, with 15 bases remaining between them. Germline V gene lookup returns CDR1 SGHNT and CDR2 YYREEE (reference sequence). The CDR3 is 15 residues long. Written as DNA, the CDR3 is TGTGCCAGCAGCTTGATAGGGGAAGTTGGCGAAAAACTGTTTTTT. It codes for CASSLIGEVGEKLFF.

The CDR3 nucleotides are TGTGCCAGCAGCTTCGGGACAGACTCCTATAATTCACCCCTCCACTTT. Translation gives CASSFGTDSYNSPLHF. V gene TRBV11-2 combines with J gene TRBJ1-6, with 7 bases lining up with TRBD1. The CDR3 totals 16 residues. Germline CDR1 SGHAT, CDR2 FQNNGV. V was clipped by 3 bases and J by 0 bases; unmatched bases: 2.

This clonotype was counted only a few times. The chain joins TRBV5-1 to TRBJ2-7, with TRBD2 matching 7 bases. Losses at the gene ends were 4 bases for V and 5 bases for J; bases not matched to a gene: 12. This CDR3 has 15 residues. Germline V gene sequence: CDR1 SGHRS, CDR2 YFSETQ. CDR3 coding DNA: TGCGCCAGCAGCGTATCCGGACTAGTACTCGACGAGCAGTACTTC. This translates into CASSVSGLVLDEQYF.